The entry below gives a single TCR beta chain sequence along with its context. The V gene's germline CDR1 is SGHNT and CDR2 YYREEE (reference sequence). The CDR3 consists of 16 residues. V was clipped by 4 bases and J by 7 bases; unmatched bases: 12. This sample stems from a study of T cell changes during pregnancy in multiple sclerosis. Only in-frame clones appear in the TCRdb table, and some are missing; sequencing was by immunoSEQ multiplex PCR. The data contain approximately 71,000 clones, 85% to 95% of them singletons. The source of this sequence is a female donor with multiple sclerosis, enrolled in a pregnancy study. The chain carries TRBV5-4 and TRBJ2-1; 9 nucleotides match TRBD1. Source: peripheral blood, taken in the third trimester of pregnancy. The CDR3 loop is CASSPSGTGNSNEQFF. CDR3 DNA: TGTGCCAGCAGCCCCTCCGGGACAGGGAATTCGAATGAGCAGTTCTTC.